What follows describes a single T cell receptor beta chain. With 60 Vbeta and 13 Jbeta primers, the PCR was carried out. The table came from immunoSEQ multiplex PCR; TCRdb's copy has only in-frame clones and leaves some out. The sample yields around 130,000 clones, approximately 78% seen once. These data come from a study of cytomegalovirus exposure and HLA in healthy donors. The CDR3 consists of 15 residues. The ends were cut back, 6 bases at V and 4 bases at J, with 16 bases in the middle. Germline V gene sequence: CDR1 ENHRY, CDR2 SYGVKD. Sequencing was carried out using PBMCs. The sequence was collected from a human donor in good health. The chain employs TRBV10-3 and TRBJ1-3; D is possibly TRBD1 (5 bases). The CDR3 here is CAIRGDLTPGNTIYF. The DNA of the CDR3 is TGTGCCATCAGGGGGGACTTAACCCCCGGAAACACCATATATTTT.